These T cell receptor beta chains were read from a single sample in a study of blood T cell repertoires in COVID-19. Method: immunoSEQ multiplex PCR; TCRdb's copy keeps in-frame clones and lacks some. The sample yields some 170,000 clones, 80% to 90% seen once. The sequenced sample consisted of peripheral blood. These receptors all stem from a human donor in a cohort sampled during active COVID-19. Both conserved end residues are part of each CDR3. Fields, in order: J gene, V gene, D gene, clone size, CDR3 protein. A D gene is named only where the DNA matches it firmly. Not every row has a clone size; where given, it reads once, few, many or a size class.

J: TRBJ1-5
V: TRBV19
D: .
size: .
CDR3: CASSVSGGNQPQHF

J: TRBJ2-5
V: TRBV30
D: .
size: .
CDR3: CAWAGGGRETQYF

J: TRBJ1-4
V: TRBV5-1
D: .
size: .
CDR3: CASSLWDTATNEKLFF

J: TRBJ2-5
V: TRBV11-2
D: .
size: .
CDR3: CASQYSTGQETQYF

J: TRBJ1-2
V: TRBV4-2
D: TRBD1
size: few
CDR3: CASSQQGRDRGSGTF

J: TRBJ2-2
V: TRBV19
D: .
size: .
CDR3: CASSTDGYTGELFF

J: TRBJ2-5
V: TRBV10-2
D: TRBD2
size: .
CDR3: CASRPGLGGGETQYF

J: TRBJ2-7
V: TRBV7-9
D: .
size: .
CDR3: CASSLARRTPLSYEQYF

J: TRBJ2-7
V: TRBV12-3/TRBV12-4
D: .
size: .
CDR3: CASSPGSYEQYF

J: TRBJ2-1
V: TRBV6-5
D: .
size: .
CDR3: CASSYSTSSYNEQFF

J: TRBJ1-5
V: TRBV30
D: .
size: .
CDR3: CAWSVPGPLSNQPQHF

J: TRBJ2-3
V: TRBV10-3
D: TRBD2
size: .
CDR3: CAISESSGLAGTDTQYF

J: TRBJ2-5
V: TRBV6-4
D: .
size: .
CDR3: CASSPVGGAQETQYF

J: TRBJ1-5
V: TRBV20-1
D: .
size: many
CDR3: CGPRETQHF

J: TRBJ1-1
V: TRBV4-3
D: TRBD1
size: .
CDR3: CASSVGQGANTEAFF

J: TRBJ2-3
V: TRBV7-2
D: .
size: .
CDR3: CASSLAPGRTTDTQYF

J: TRBJ2-7
V: TRBV7-8
D: .
size: .
CDR3: CASSFGHPLYEQYF

J: TRBJ2-2
V: TRBV19
D: .
size: .
CDR3: CASSIPLSGTNTGELFF

J: TRBJ1-1
V: TRBV1
D: .
size: .
CDR3: CTSSPRQGRDPNTEAFF

J: TRBJ2-5
V: TRBV28
D: .
size: .
CDR3: CATRLYETQYF

J: TRBJ1-5
V: TRBV27
D: TRBD1
size: .
CDR3: CASSSTGGVVRGPQHF

J: TRBJ1-6
V: TRBV5-4
D: TRBD1
size: .
CDR3: CASSRDRAGSPLHF

J: TRBJ2-1
V: TRBV18
D: .
size: .
CDR3: CASSPLRTYNEQFF

J: TRBJ1-4
V: TRBV4-1
D: TRBD1
size: .
CDR3: CASSAWDSATNEKLFF

J: TRBJ2-5
V: TRBV28
D: TRBD1
size: .
CDR3: CASNHPPGQRQETQYF

J: TRBJ2-5
V: TRBV19
D: TRBD1
size: .
CDR3: CASKDRLTTQETQYF

J: TRBJ2-1
V: TRBV11-2
D: .
size: .
CDR3: CASSLVPRVSYNEQFF

J: TRBJ1-2
V: TRBV14
D: .
size: .
CDR3: CASSQAQGFIYGYTF

J: TRBJ2-5
V: TRBV7-9
D: .
size: once
CDR3: CASSLALPRGETQYF

J: TRBJ2-7
V: TRBV11-2
D: .
size: .
CDR3: CASSFYRTTYEQYF

J: TRBJ1-1
V: TRBV19
D: TRBD1
size: .
CDR3: CASSRGTGTMNTEAFF

J: TRBJ1-2
V: TRBV6-5
D: .
size: .
CDR3: CASRGGGPYGYTF

J: TRBJ2-5
V: TRBV7-2
D: .
size: .
CDR3: CASSLVSSLSLRETQYF

J: TRBJ2-3
V: TRBV11-2
D: TRBD1
size: .
CDR3: CASSLGTGAHTDTQYF

J: TRBJ1-4
V: TRBV29-1
D: .
size: .
CDR3: CSVEGSGANEKLFF

J: TRBJ2-1
V: TRBV2
D: .
size: .
CDR3: CASRATRTANSYNEQFF

J: TRBJ1-5
V: TRBV7-6
D: TRBD1
size: .
CDR3: CASSRTGGRSNQPQHF

J: TRBJ1-5
V: TRBV2
D: .
size: .
CDR3: CASTWTPANQPQHF

J: TRBJ2-5
V: TRBV12-3/TRBV12-4
D: TRBD1
size: few
CDR3: CASSSQGGETQYF

J: TRBJ1-2
V: TRBV24-1
D: TRBD1
size: .
CDR3: CATSLTGDYGYTF

J: TRBJ2-3
V: TRBV7-3
D: .
size: .
CDR3: CASSLKGEPTDTQYF

J: TRBJ2-6
V: TRBV5-6
D: TRBD1
size: .
CDR3: CASSLDLGTGVSGANVLTF

J: TRBJ2-1
V: TRBV7-2
D: .
size: .
CDR3: CASSLTSAGGNNEQFF

J: TRBJ1-6
V: TRBV7-2
D: .
size: few
CDR3: CASSLAQVGYSPLHF

J: TRBJ2-2
V: TRBV28
D: TRBD1
size: .
CDR3: CASSRQGPGELFF

J: TRBJ2-1
V: TRBV9
D: .
size: .
CDR3: CASSTLGGYNEQFF

J: TRBJ1-1
V: TRBV6-6
D: .
size: .
CDR3: CASSYLRRVDTEAFF

J: TRBJ2-7
V: TRBV12-3/TRBV12-4
D: .
size: .
CDR3: CASSFSSSYEQYF

J: TRBJ2-7
V: TRBV24-1
D: .
size: .
CDR3: CATSETGTHYEQYF

J: TRBJ2-6
V: TRBV7-8
D: .
size: .
CDR3: CASSRDGISSGANVLTF

J: TRBJ2-5
V: TRBV7-2
D: TRBD2
size: .
CDR3: CASSFPTGGLETQYF

J: TRBJ2-4
V: TRBV7-9
D: .
size: .
CDR3: CASSLLGDKNIQYF

J: TRBJ2-7
V: TRBV6-5
D: TRBD1
size: .
CDR3: CASSRTGDYEQYF

J: TRBJ2-7
V: TRBV10-2
D: .
size: .
CDR3: CASSEARPSDEQYF

J: TRBJ1-1
V: TRBV6-5
D: .
size: .
CDR3: CASSRQYMNTEAFF